This T cell receptor beta chain stems from a study of blood T cell repertoires in COVID-19. Methods used by the authors: Reference gene primer amplification in the assay estimated nucleated cell counts. The repertoire was sequenced with immunoSEQ multiplex PCR; TCRdb's copy has only in-frame clones and lacks some. V, J and clone size were drawn from that table, and D and trimming were deduced from the DNA. The data hold tens of thousands of clones, with more than 70% observed a single time. This clone is a singleton in its sample. The sample consisted of peripheral blood. The source of this sequence is a man between 60 and 70 years old with active COVID-19.

Here the CDR3 reads CASSPDRSFYNEQFF. The CDR3 coding sequence is TGTGCCAGCTCACCGGACAGGAGCTTCTACAATGAGCAGTTCTTC. The chain carries TRBV18 and TRBJ2-1, with 7 bases fitting TRBD1. J gave up 3 bases and V 3 bases, and 5 bases lay outside the gene matches. Germline lookup yields CDR1 KGHSH and CDR2 LQKENI. The CDR3 has 15 amino acids.